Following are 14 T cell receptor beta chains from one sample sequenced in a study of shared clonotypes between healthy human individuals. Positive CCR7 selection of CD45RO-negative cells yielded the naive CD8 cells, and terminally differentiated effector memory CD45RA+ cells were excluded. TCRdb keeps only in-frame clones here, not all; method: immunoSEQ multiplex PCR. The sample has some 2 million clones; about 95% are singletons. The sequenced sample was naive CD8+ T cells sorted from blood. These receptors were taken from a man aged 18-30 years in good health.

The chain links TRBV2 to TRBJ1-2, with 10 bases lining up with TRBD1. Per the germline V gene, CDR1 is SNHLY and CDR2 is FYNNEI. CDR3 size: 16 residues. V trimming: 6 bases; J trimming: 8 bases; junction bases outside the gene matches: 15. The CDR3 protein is CASSENTAGTGVGYTF. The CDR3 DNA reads TGTGCCAGCAGCGAAAACACCGCCGGGACAGGGGTAGGCTACACCTTC.

The chain's CDR3 is CASSFYGGQNTGELFF. DNA for the CDR3: TGTGCCAGCAGCTTTTACGGGGGCCAAAACACCGGGGAGCTGTTTTTT. The chain recombines TRBV11-2 with TRBJ2-2; D is perhaps TRBD1 or TRBD2 (6 bases each). Looked up from germline, CDR1 is SGHAT and CDR2 is FQNNGV. The CDR3 is 16 amino acids. The V end was cut by 3 bases, the J end by 2 bases, with 13 bases between.

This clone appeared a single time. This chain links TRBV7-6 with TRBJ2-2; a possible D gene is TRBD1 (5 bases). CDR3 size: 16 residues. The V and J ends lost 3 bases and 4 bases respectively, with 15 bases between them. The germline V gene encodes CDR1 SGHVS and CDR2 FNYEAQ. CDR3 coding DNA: TGTGCCAGCAGCTTTATAGTAGGGGAATTCACCGGGGAGCTGTTTTTT. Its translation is CASSFIVGEFTGELFF.

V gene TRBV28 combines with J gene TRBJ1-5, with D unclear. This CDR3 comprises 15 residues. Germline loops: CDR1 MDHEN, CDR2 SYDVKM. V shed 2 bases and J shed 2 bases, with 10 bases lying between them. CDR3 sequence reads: CASSLGKAGNQPQHF. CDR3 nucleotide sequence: TGTGCCAGCAGTTTAGGAAAGGCGGGCAATCAGCCCCAGCATTTT.

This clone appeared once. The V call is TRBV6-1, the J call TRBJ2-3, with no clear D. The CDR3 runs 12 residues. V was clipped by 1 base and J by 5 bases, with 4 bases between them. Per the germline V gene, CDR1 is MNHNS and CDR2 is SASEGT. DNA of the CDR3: TGTGCCAGCAGTGAAGTTGGAGATACGCAGTATTTT. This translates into CASSEVGDTQYF.

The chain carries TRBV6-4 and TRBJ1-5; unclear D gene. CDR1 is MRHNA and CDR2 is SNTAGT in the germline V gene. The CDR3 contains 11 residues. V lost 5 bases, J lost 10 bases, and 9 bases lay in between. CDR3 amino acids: CASSPTGPQHF. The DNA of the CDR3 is TGTGCCAGCAGTCCGACCGGACCCCAGCATTTT.

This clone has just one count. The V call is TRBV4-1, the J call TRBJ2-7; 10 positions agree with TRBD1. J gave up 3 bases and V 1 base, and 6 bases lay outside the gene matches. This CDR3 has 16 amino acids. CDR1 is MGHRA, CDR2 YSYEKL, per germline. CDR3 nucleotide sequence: TGCGCCAGCAGCCAAGTCCCCGGGACAGGGGTCTACGAGCAGTACTTC. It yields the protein CASSQVPGTGVYEQYF.

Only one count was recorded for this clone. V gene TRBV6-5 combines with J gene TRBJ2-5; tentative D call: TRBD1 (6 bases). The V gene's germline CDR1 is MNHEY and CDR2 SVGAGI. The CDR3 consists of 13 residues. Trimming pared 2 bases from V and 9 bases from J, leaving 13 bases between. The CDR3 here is CASSYGGQLPQYF. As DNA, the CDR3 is TGTGCCAGCAGTTACGGCGGACAGCTGCCCCAGTACTTC.

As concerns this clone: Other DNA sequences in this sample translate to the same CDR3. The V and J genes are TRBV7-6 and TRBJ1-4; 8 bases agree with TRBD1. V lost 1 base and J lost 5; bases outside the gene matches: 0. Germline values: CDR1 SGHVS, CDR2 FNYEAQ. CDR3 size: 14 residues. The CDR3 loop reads CASSLGTGNEKLFF. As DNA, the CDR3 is TGTGCCAGCAGCTTAGGGACAGGGAATGAAAAACTGTTTTTT.

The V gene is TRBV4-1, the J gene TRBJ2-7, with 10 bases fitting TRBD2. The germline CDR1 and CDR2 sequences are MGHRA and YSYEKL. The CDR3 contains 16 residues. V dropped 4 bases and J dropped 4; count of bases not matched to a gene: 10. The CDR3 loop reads CASSPTPSGSGYEQYF. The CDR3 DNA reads TGCGCCAGCAGCCCGACTCCTAGCGGGAGCGGGTACGAGCAGTACTTC.

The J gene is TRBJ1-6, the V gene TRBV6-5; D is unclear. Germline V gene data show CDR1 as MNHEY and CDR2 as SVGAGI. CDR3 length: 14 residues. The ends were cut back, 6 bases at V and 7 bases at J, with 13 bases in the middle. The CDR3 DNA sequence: TGTGCCAGCAGCCCTACTCCACGGAATTCACCCCTCCACTTT. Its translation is CASSPTPRNSPLHF.

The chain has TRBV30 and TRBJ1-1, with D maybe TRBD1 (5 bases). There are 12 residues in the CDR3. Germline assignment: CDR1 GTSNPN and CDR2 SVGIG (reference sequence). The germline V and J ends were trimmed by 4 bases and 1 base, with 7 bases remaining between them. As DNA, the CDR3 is TGTGCCTGGAAACAGGCGAACACTGAAGCTTTCTTT. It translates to CAWKQANTEAFF.

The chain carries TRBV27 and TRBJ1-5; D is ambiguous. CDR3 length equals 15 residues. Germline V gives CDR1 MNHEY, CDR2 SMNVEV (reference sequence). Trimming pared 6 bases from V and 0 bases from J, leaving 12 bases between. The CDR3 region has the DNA TGTGCCAGCAGCCCCTCGGCGGGTAGCAATCAGCCCCAGCATTTT. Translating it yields CASSPSAGSNQPQHF.

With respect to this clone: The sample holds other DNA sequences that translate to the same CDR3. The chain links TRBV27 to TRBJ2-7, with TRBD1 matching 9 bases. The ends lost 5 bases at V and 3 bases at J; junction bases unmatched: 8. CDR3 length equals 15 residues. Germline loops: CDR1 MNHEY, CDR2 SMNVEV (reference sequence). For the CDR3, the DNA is TGTGCCAGCAGTCTAACCGGGACAGGGTTCTACGAGCAGTACTTC. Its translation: CASSLTGTGFYEQYF.